The clone carrying this TCR beta chain came up a few times. Treatment of the sample: 15 to 20 received Ad26.COV2.S at low or high dose, single or two shots; about 5 received placebo; per-sample allocation not given. Sampling happened 63 days after the first vaccine or placebo injection. The data were taken from a study of Ad26.COV2.S vaccination and SARS-CoV-2 variants. Method: immunoSEQ multiplex PCR; TCRdb's copy keeps in-frame clones and lacks some. The sample holds about 320,000 clones, about 86% seen once. From germline, CDR1 is MNHNS and CDR2 SASEGT. This CDR3 comprises 15 residues. J lost 6 bases, V lost 2 bases, and 7 bases had no gene match.

The V gene is TRBV6-1, the J gene TRBJ2-7; 10 bases agree with TRBD2. Sequencing used peripheral blood, obtained in a trial of Ad26.COV2.S vaccine versus placebo. This sequence was found in a person between 18 and 65 years old who received the Ad26.COV2.S COVID-19 vaccine or a placebo. For the CDR3, the DNA is TGTGCCAGCAGTGAAATGTCGGGACTAGCGACCGAGCAGTACTTC. Translation gives CASSEMSGLATEQYF.